The clone carrying this T cell receptor (beta chain) was recorded at least ten times. The antigen is unknown. V gave up 1 base and J gave up 7 bases; unmatched junction bases: 10. Germline CDR1 reads LGHDT; CDR2 reads YNNKEL (reference sequence). The CDR3 sequence is 15 residues long. TCRdb analysed the PCR reads with MiXCR anew, one entry per CDR3 protein. The data contain some 650,000 distinct CDR3 sequences, about 20% of them singletons. The data originate from a study of molecular identifiers for immune sequencing clone quantification. Study-wide points: Spiked Jurkat TCR RNA originating from one cell could reportedly be identified amid approximately 900,000 naive cells. Highly expanded clones may be undercounted when identical TCR molecules share barcodes.

The clonotype comes from a human donor in good health. Some libraries in this study had Jurkat cell RNA spiked in. The sequencing input was naive CD8+ T cells from blood, with Jurkat cell RNA spiked in. Subset indicated: FACS-sorted CD8+CD4-CCR7+CD45RA+ naive T cells. This rearrangement joins TRBV3-1 to TRBJ2-7; TRBD2 agrees at 7 bases. The chain's CDR3 is CASSQGFLAEVEQYF. DNA of the CDR3: TGTGCCAGCAGCCAAGGTTTTCTAGCGGAGGTTGAGCAGTACTTC.